A single sample gave rise to the 26 T cell receptor beta chains below, sequenced in a study of CD8+ T cells in alopecia areata (dated by TCRdb to the late 2010s). The treatment or condition label corresponds to: oral pan-JAK inhibitor, 5-10 mg twice daily. Library generation was performed with the immunoSEQ multiplex PCR assay. RNA was extracted from all samples and reverse transcribed into cDNA as template for TCR sequencing. TCRdb obtained this table from immuneACCESS and retained in-frame rearrangements with V and J assigned. These tables miss some clones; where compared with another copy, unresolved V genes account for less than half of the shortfall, and the remainder is unexplained. For this sample the table gives 250,000 to 350,000 clones, of which about 60% were detected only once. About 0.9% of the sample belongs to the ten largest clones. The starting material was CD4+ T cells sorted from blood, obtained around week 54, from a patient treated with tofacitinib. The receptors were gathered from a human donor with alopecia areata.

The CDR3 DNA reads as TGTGCCACCAGCAGAGATTTCGGGGAAGGTTCACCCCTCCACTTT. Translation gives CATSRDFGEGSPLHF. V and J are TRBV15 and TRBJ1-6, with unresolved D. CDR1 and CDR2 (germline): LNHNV, YYDKDF (reference sequence). Trimming cost V 0 bases and J 9 bases, with 12 bases left between them. The length of the CDR3 is 15 residues. The full variable domain, rest sourced from reference TRBV15 and TRBJ1-6, is DAMVIQNPRYQVTQFGKPVTLSCSQTLNHNVMYWYQQKSSQAPKLLFHYYDKDFNNEADTPDNFQSRRPNTSFCFLDIRSPGLGDTAMYLCATSRDFGEGSPLHFGNGTRLTVT.

This rearrangement joins TRBV6-5 to TRBJ1-1, with D possibly matching TRBD1 (5 bases). Germline CDR1 MNHEY, CDR2 SVGAGI. The CDR3 runs 14 residues. Trimming cost V 4 bases and J 2 bases, with 11 bases left between them. DNA of the CDR3: TGTGCCAGCAGTTCTCCAGGGTTCAACACTGAAGCTTTCTTT. Translating it yields CASSSPGFNTEAFF.

This rearrangement joins TRBV6-1 to TRBJ2-5; tentatively, D is TRBD1 or TRBD2 (5 bases each). CDR1 MNHNS and CDR2 SASEGT come from the germline V gene. The CDR3 extends over 14 amino acids. With 6 bases removed from V and 5 bases from J, the gap between germline ends came to 16 bases. The DNA for the CDR3 is TGTGCCAGCAGGGACGGGACCCACAAGGAGACCCAGTACTTC. Its translation is CASRDGTHKETQYF.

This clone came up once. The J gene is TRBJ1-4, the V gene TRBV29-1, with D unresolved. Trimming left V 4 bases short and J 5 bases short, with 11 bases between. The CDR3 spans 13 residues. Per germline, CDR1 SQVTM and CDR2 ANQGSEA. The CDR3 coding sequence is TGCAGCGTTGGAGAGGGCGAGAATGAAAAACTGTTTTTT. Its protein product is CSVGEGENEKLFF. The full variable domain, its missing parts supplied by reference TRBV29-1 and TRBJ1-4, is SAVISQKPSRDICQRGTSLTIQCQVDSQVTMMFWYRQQPGQSLTLIATANQGSEATYESGFVIDKFPISRPNLTFSTLTVSNMSPEDSSIYLCSVGEGENEKLFFGSGTQLSVL.

This clone was seen a handful of times. The genes are TRBV27 and TRBJ2-7, with D possibly TRBD2 on 5 matching bases. CDR3 length: 14 amino acids. The germline V gene encodes CDR1 MNHEY and CDR2 SMNVEV (reference sequence). Trimming removed 8 bases from V and 2 bases from J, with 16 bases in between. CDR3 DNA sequence: TGTGCCAGCGCGCGGGCGGAAAGAACCTACGAGCAGTACTTC. It is translated as CASARAERTYEQYF.

This chain links TRBV30 with TRBJ2-7; 10 bases are shared with TRBD1. Germline CDR1 GTSNPN, CDR2 SVGIG (reference sequence). Trimming took 3 bases from V and 6 from J; bases not matched to a gene: 2. The CDR3 sequence is 12 residues long. For the CDR3, the DNA is TGTGCCTGGAGCGGGACAGGGGTCGAGCAGTACTTC. Translating it yields CAWSGTGVEQYF.

This rearrangement joins TRBV30 to TRBJ1-2; D is ambiguous. CDR1 GTSNPN and CDR2 SVGIG come from the germline V gene (reference sequence). The CDR3 has 14 residues. V lost 3 bases and J lost 1, with 12 bases in between. The CDR3 is CAWRARGGNYGYTF. CDR3 coding DNA: TGTGCCTGGAGAGCCAGAGGCGGTAACTATGGCTACACCTTC.

The gene calls are TRBV5-1 and TRBJ2-3; D may be TRBD2 (5 bases). The V gene's germline CDR1 is SGHRS and CDR2 YFSETQ. Trimming shortened V by 3 bases and J by 6 bases, and 11 bases separated the two germline ends. This CDR3 has 13 residues. The CDR3 loop is CASSSLLGDTQYF. DNA for the CDR3: TGCGCCAGCAGCTCGTTACTAGGGGATACGCAGTATTTT.

This clone has a count of ten or more. As DNA, the CDR3 is TGTGCCAGCAGCTTAGAACCACAGGGGACCGAGCAGTACTTC. Protein product: CASSLEPQGTEQYF. The V gene is TRBV11-2, the J gene TRBJ2-7; 7 bases fit TRBD1. V shed 0 bases and J 6 bases; nucleotides not matched to a gene: 5. The CDR3 runs 14 residues. Germline-derived CDR1 and CDR2 are SGHAT and FQNNGV.

In regard to this clone: This specimen includes other DNA sequences encoding the same CDR3. J is TRBJ1-1 and V is TRBV29-1; D not certain. The CDR3 runs to 12 residues. The germline CDR1 and CDR2 sequences are SQVTM and ANQGSEA. Trimming stripped 3 bases from V and 4 bases from J, with 9 bases between. The CDR3 sequence: CSVDPVGTEAFF. CDR3 DNA: TGCAGCGTTGATCCGGTTGGCACTGAAGCTTTCTTT.

This clone was counted only a few times. V usage is TRBV11-2 and J usage is TRBJ2-2, with 8 bases matching TRBD2. Unmatched junction bases numbered 13, after V lost 6 bases and J lost 4 bases. The CDR3 extends over 17 amino acids. Germline loops: CDR1 SGHAT, CDR2 FQNNGV. The CDR3: CASRSLRGAGSTGELFF. The CDR3 bases are TGTGCCAGCAGATCACTGCGGGGGGCAGGGAGCACCGGGGAGCTGTTTTTT.

This rearrangement joins TRBV4-3 to TRBJ2-3; D is uncertain. V shed 0 bases and J shed 8 bases, with 12 bases lying between them. Germline CDR1 reads LGHNA; CDR2 reads YSLEER. The CDR3 is 14 residues long. The CDR3 reads CASSQDRSWSTQYF. CDR3 in DNA: TGCGCCAGCAGCCAAGATCGTTCTTGGAGTACGCAGTATTTT.

The chain couples TRBV6-5 to TRBJ1-6, with D perhaps matching TRBD1 (6 bases). With 6 bases removed from V and 10 bases from J, the gap between germline ends came to 13 bases. The CDR3 loop spans 13 amino acids. The germline gives CDR1 MNHEY, CDR2 SVGAGI. The CDR3, as DNA: TGTGCCAGCAGGACGCCGGGGGGCTCACCCCTCCACTTT. Translated, it gives CASRTPGGSPLHF.

V gene TRBV5-6 combines with J gene TRBJ1-6; D is perhaps TRBD1 (5 bases). Germline assignment: CDR1 SGHDT and CDR2 YYEEEE. This CDR3 is built from 15 residues. V gave up 3 bases and J gave up 6 bases, with 13 bases separating them. The CDR3: CASSSGTAVNSPLHF. The CDR3 coding sequence is TGTGCCAGCAGCTCCGGGACCGCAGTTAATTCACCCCTCCACTTT.

CDR3 sequence: CASSPYQAEYGYTF. The CDR3 DNA reads TGCGCCAGCAGCCCCTACCAGGCAGAGTATGGCTACACCTTC. V usage is TRBV5-1 and J usage is TRBJ1-2; no definite D call. The CDR3 is 14 amino acids. V was clipped by 4 bases and J by 5 bases, with 15 bases between them. The germline CDR1 and CDR2 sequences are SGHRS and YFSETQ.

This chain connects TRBV30 to TRBJ1-5, with D possibly matching TRBD1 (6 bases). CDR1 and CDR2 (germline): GTSNPN, SVGIG (reference sequence). The length of the CDR3 is 15 residues. The germline V and J ends were trimmed by 0 bases and 5 bases, with 14 bases remaining between them. The CDR3, as DNA: TGTGCCTGGAGTGTACATTCAGGGGCCGATCAGCCCCAGCATTTT. It translates to CAWSVHSGADQPQHF. Variable domain in full (rest from reference TRBV30 and TRBJ1-5): SQTIHQWPATLVQPVGSPLSLECTVEGTSNPNLYWYRQAAGRGLQLLFYSVGIGQISSEVPQNLSASRPQDRQFILSSKKLLLSDSGFYLCAWSVHSGADQPQHFGDGTRLSIL.

V is TRBV7-9 and J is TRBJ1-6, with 9 bases matching TRBD1. CDR3 length: 14 residues. The trim removed 6 bases at V and 10 bases at J, leaving 7 bases unmatched. Germline assignment: CDR1 SEHNR and CDR2 FQNEAQ (reference sequence). In nucleotides, the CDR3 is TGTGCCAGCAGAGACACAGGGGGCTTCTCACCCCTCCACTTT. It codes for CASRDTGGFSPLHF.

This clone has just a few counts. This sequence joins TRBV5-1 and TRBJ2-5; D is ambiguous. Trimming took 0 bases from V and 2 from J, leaving 8 bases between them. The V gene's germline CDR1 is SGHRS and CDR2 YFSETQ. This CDR3 has 14 residues. CDR3 loop: CASSLGHPQETQYF. The CDR3 nucleotides read TGCGCCAGCAGCTTGGGACACCCTCAAGAGACCCAGTACTTC.

This clone was seen a handful of times. The chain carries TRBV29-1 and TRBJ2-7; 10 nucleotides agree with TRBD1. With 6 bases clipped from V and 3 bases from J, the junction kept 5 bases outside the gene matches. This CDR3 contains 13 residues. Germline loops: CDR1 SQVTM, CDR2 ANQGSEA. CDR3 amino acids: CSVPGQGLYEQYF. CDR3 coding DNA: TGCAGCGTACCGGGACAGGGGCTCTACGAGCAGTACTTC.

This chain connects TRBV25-1 to TRBJ1-1; TRBD1 matches at 8 bases. Germline loops: CDR1 MGHDK, CDR2 SYGVNS. V shed 10 bases, J shed 1 base, and the junction held 8 bases outside the gene matches. The CDR3 runs 14 residues. In nucleotides, the CDR3 is TGTGCCACCGTCGGGACAGGAGAGAACACTGAAGCTTTCTTT. Amino acid sequence: CATVGTGENTEAFF.

The chain couples TRBV30 to TRBJ1-2; TRBD1 might be the D (5 bases). Germline values: CDR1 GTSNPN, CDR2 SVGIG (reference sequence). This CDR3 is built from 12 residues. V dropped 5 bases and J dropped 7 bases, with 14 bases sitting between them. For the CDR3, the DNA is TGTGCCTGGCAACGAGGCAGGGTTGGCTACACCTTC. It is translated as CAWQRGRVGYTF.

The chain has TRBV15 and TRBJ2-6; no clear D. From germline, CDR1 is LNHNV and CDR2 YYDKDF (reference sequence). CDR3 length: 16 amino acids. V was clipped by 2 bases and J by 4 bases, with 12 bases between them. The CDR3 loop reads CATSRPLMSGANVLTF. The CDR3 DNA is TGTGCCACCAGCAGACCACTTATGTCCGGGGCCAACGTCCTGACTTTC.

This clone came up a few times. The rearrangement uses TRBV5-1 and TRBJ2-6; no definite D call. Trimming left V 6 bases short and J 1 base short, with 8 bases between. There are 14 residues in the CDR3. Germline CDR1 is SGHRS and CDR2 is YFSETQ. CDR3 DNA sequence: TGCGCCAGCAATCCAGGTTCTGGGGCCAACGTCCTGACTTTC. This encodes CASNPGSGANVLTF.

V is TRBV5-1 and J is TRBJ2-3; D ambiguous. Germline values: CDR1 SGHRS, CDR2 YFSETQ. This CDR3 contains 17 residues. V was shortened by 5 bases and J by 2 bases, with 21 bases between the two germline ends. In DNA form, the CDR3 reads TGCGCCAGCAGTCCGCCTGGACCGAGCCCCCACACAGATACGCAGTATTTT. Encoded protein: CASSPPGPSPHTDTQYF.

This clone was detected only once. V is TRBV7-6 and J is TRBJ2-5, with D possibly matching TRBD1 (5 bases). The length of the CDR3 is 13 residues. CDR1 and CDR2 from the germline V gene are SGHVS and FNYEAQ. Trimming stripped 0 bases from V and 5 bases from J, with 7 bases between. The CDR3 DNA reads TGTGCCAGCAGCTTAGCAGGGGCGGAGACCCAGTACTTC. Translation: CASSLAGAETQYF.

J is TRBJ2-2 and V is TRBV4-1; D remains ambiguous. The germline gives CDR1 MGHRA, CDR2 YSYEKL. The CDR3 sequence is 15 residues long. V was clipped by 4 bases and J by 5 bases, with 14 bases between them. The CDR3 bases are TGCGCCAGCAGCCCCCGGCAGAAAGGGACCGGGGAGCTGTTTTTT. Translation: CASSPRQKGTGELFF.